This T cell receptor (beta chain) comes out of a study of beta chain features in type 1 diabetes (dated by TCRdb to 2016 to 2019). With respect to the entire study: Mean age, gender distribution, total cell number and subset yield were not different between patients and healthy donors. A total of about 99,000,000 sorted cells were examined across all samples, and RNA yield correlated strongly with the number of cells per subset. The study compared TCRB repertoires of sorted circulating CD4+ T cell subsets between recently diagnosed type 1 diabetes patients and matched healthy donors. Regulatory and stem cell-like memory subsets were obtained from only 8 patients and roughly 8 healthy donors, while naive and central memory subsets were obtained from all 30 or so donors.

All of the isolated RNA was reverse transcribed with the High Capacity cDNA Reverse Transcription Kit, so expressed TCRB transcripts were sequenced. Deep immunoSEQ sequencing was applied to naive, central memory and regulatory T cell samples, giving an average of around 3.8 million total reads per sample. After sorted cells were lysed in RLT buffer, RNA was extracted with DNase-treated RNeasy Micro or Mini kits, with the choice depending on cell number. To prevent cross-contamination, each cell subset was processed individually, whereas patient and healthy donor samples were processed jointly. TCRB sequences were amplified from cDNA with the immunoSEQ multiplex PCR, producing 87-bp fragments spanning the CDR3 region. The amplicons were sequenced using the Illumina HiSeq platform. Per the authors' processing: Synthetic template baselines were used to correct PCR bias computationally, reads within Hamming distance 2 were collapsed, and singletons that could not be merged were discarded. By aligning reads against IMGT, V, D and J genes, CDR3 length, and insertions or deletions at six rearrangement sites were assigned. Clonotype counts were normalized to sorted cell number within each subset before computing true diversity and Gini coefficients with the tcR R package. The overlap coefficient, calculated on TCRB nucleotide sequences, was used to quantify repertoire sharing. Out-of-frame TCRB sequences from naive cells were analyzed as a proxy for the pre-selection repertoire. As stored in TCRdb, this immuneACCESS dataset retains in-frame rearrangements with V and J assigned. A fraction of the clones does not appear; measured against another copy, unresolved V genes explain less than half of the discrepancy, and the remainder lacks a known reason. V, J and clone size are taken as reported in that table, and D and trimming were inferred from the DNA itself. The sample profile shows approximately 280,000 clones; roughly 15% of them were found once. The ten largest clones take up around 0.015% of the sample.

This clone was counted between two and nine times. Its antigen is currently not known. No base-level quality is on record; no much larger clone is a single base apart. Overall results and qualifications from the work: PCR might favor shorter templates, but patient and control samples were amplified and corrected together, so any skew would affect both groups equally. The naive, central memory and regulatory TCRB repertoires appeared to resemble one another more closely among patients than among healthy donors. HLA sub-analyses involved small numbers of individuals, so any influence of HLA type on TCRB rearrangement remained unresolved. Patients with type 1 diabetes made fewer insertions and deleted more nucleotides at VDJ recombination sites, implying thymic rearrangement abnormalities. In all four CD4+ subsets, TCRB CDR3 length was moderately but significantly shorter in type 1 diabetes patients. Because cDNA rather than genomic DNA was sequenced, highly expressing activated cells could have been over-represented, although no difference in activation and CD3 levels was found between groups.

Each donor gave one peripheral blood draw, averaging approximately 0.11 L, which was collected into heparinised tubes. Using a panel that included CD45RO, CCR7, CD25, CD127, CD95 and CD27, naive, central memory, regulatory and stem cell-like memory CD4+ T cells were sorted on a BD FACSAria II. All sorted populations exceeded 95% purity. PBMCs were isolated immediately by Lymphoprep density gradient centrifugation and stained directly without culture. So that batch effects would be minimized, each experiment stained and sorted samples in pairs, pairing one healthy donor with one patient. CDR1 and CDR2 were assigned from the germline V gene as MNHEY and SVGAGI. From V the trimming removes 0 bases and from J it removes 4 bases, while the gene matches leave 5 bases of the junction unaccounted for. The CDR3 spans 16 residues, from the cysteine through the phenylalanine. Only the CDR3 DNA stays, 48 bases, in frame from base 1.

Sequenced: naive CD4+ T cells from blood. Taken with the paper, the label for cell subset or site translates to: true naive CD4+ T cells. The chain links TRBV6-5 with TRBJ2-1; 8 bases in the junction line up with TRBD2. The TCR originated in a man aged 18 to 29 with type 1 diabetes. The CDR3 has the sequence CASSYSTAGAYNEQFF. The bases read TGTGCCAGCAGTTACTCGACAGCGGGAGCATACAATGAGCAGTTCTTC.